A single sample is the source of the 5 T cell receptor beta chains below, sequenced in a study of identical twins. TCRdb recomputed calls from the 5' RACE reads with MiXCR, one row per CDR3 protein. This sample has some 590,000 distinct CDR3 sequences, with around 9.6% found just once. This sample also appeared in a second study, on yellow fever vaccine responses in identical twins.

The sample comprised PBMCs. The receptor source for this set is a woman between 18 and 29 years old in good health.

The chain recombines TRBV29-1 with TRBJ2-1, with TRBD2 matching 15 bases. Germline values: CDR1 SQVTM, CDR2 ANQGSEA. This CDR3 comprises 16 residues. Trimming at V came to 6 bases and at J to 7 bases, leaving 10 bases not matched to a gene. The CDR3 nucleotides are TGCAGCGTCCGCGCCGGACTAGCGGGGGGGTTTAATGAGCAGTTCTTC. Translating gives CSVRAGLAGGFNEQFF.

This clonotype was seen a handful of times. The J gene is TRBJ2-5, the V gene TRBV6-2 or TRBV6-3; D gene unclear. The CDR3 contains 10 residues. Trimming pared 7 bases from V and 5 bases from J, leaving 5 bases between. Germline V gene sequence: CDR1 MNHEY, CDR2 SVGEGT. Here the CDR3 DNA reads TGTGCCAGCAACCGGGAGACCCAGTACTTC. This translates into CASNRETQYF.

The J gene is TRBJ2-7, the V gene TRBV12-3 or TRBV12-4, with TRBD1 matching over 10 bases. Germline trimming cut 7 bases from V and 0 bases from J; bases unmatched to any gene: 12. This CDR3 contains 17 residues. CDR3 coding DNA: TGTGCCAGCAAACCTCCGGGGACAGGGGACCTCTCCTACGAGCAGTACTTC. It translates to CASKPPGTGDLSYEQYF.

This clonotype was counted ten times or more. V gene TRBV7-2 combines with J gene TRBJ2-1; D is ambiguous. Germline assignment: CDR1 SGHTA and CDR2 FQGNSA. The CDR3 covers 15 residues. V lost 1 base and J 0 bases, leaving 7 bases between the germline ends. CDR3: CASSLGPSSYNEQFF. The DNA of the CDR3 is TGTGCCAGCAGCTTAGGCCCAAGCTCCTACAATGAGCAGTTCTTC. Using reference TRBV7-2 and TRBJ2-1 for the parts outside the CDR3, the full variable domain is GAGVSQSPSNKVTEKGKDVELRCDPISGHTALYWYRQSLGQGLEFLIYFQGNSAPDKSGLPSDRFSAERTGGSVSTLTIQRTQQEDSAVYLCASSLGPSSYNEQFFGPGTRLTVL.

CDR3 protein: CASSQTGVFSFF. The CDR3 DNA is TGTGCCAGCAGCCAGACAGGGGTCTTCTCTTTCTTT. The chain couples TRBV7-2 to TRBJ1-1; 8 bases align to TRBD1. Germline values: CDR1 SGHTA, CDR2 FQGNSA. The V and J ends lost 5 bases and 12 bases, in that order; junction bases with no gene match: 8. The length of the CDR3 is 12 residues.